The rows below give T cell receptor beta chains drawn from one sample of a study of shared clonotypes between healthy human individuals. Sequencing was performed with immunoSEQ multiplex PCR; in TCRdb, only in-frame clones are kept and a portion is missing. Of roughly 2,000,000 clones listed, about 94% were seen once; the top ten hold approximately 1%. The sequencing sample was made of naive CD8+ T cells sorted from blood. These receptors originate from a young man in good health. Each CDR3 is given with its conserved first and last residue. The D gene is left open where the match is weak. Not every row has a clone size; where given, it reads once, few, many or a size class.

j_gene | d_gene | abundance | v_gene | len | CDR3aa | CDR3nt
TRBJ2-5 | TRBD2 | . | TRBV28 | 19 | CASSGGLAVPEGSKETQYF | TGTGCCAGCAGCGGTGGACTAGCGGTACCCGAGGGGAGTAAAGAGACCCAGTACTTC
TRBJ1-4 | . | . | TRBV9 | 15 | CASSVAGGSNEKLFF | TGTGCCAGCAGCGTAGCCGGGGGGAGTAATGAAAAACTGTTTTTT
TRBJ1-6 | . | . | TRBV5-4 | 15 | CASSLAPQGSSPLHF | TGTGCCAGCAGCTTGGCCCCCCAGGGTTCTTCACCCCTCCACTTT
TRBJ2-7 | TRBD2 | . | TRBV18 | 15 | CASSSPGLAPYEQYF | TGTGCCAGCTCGTCACCGGGACTAGCCCCCTACGAGCAGTACTTC
TRBJ1-2 | . | . | TRBV9 | 13 | CASSVMGGYGYTF | TGTGCCAGCAGCGTAATGGGGGGTTATGGCTACACCTTC
TRBJ1-2 | . | . | TRBV13 | 13 | CASRGLGNYGYTF | TGTGCCAGCAGAGGCCTCGGTAACTATGGCTACACCTTC
TRBJ1-1 | . | few | TRBV9 | 14 | CASSVGTANTEAFF | TGTGCCAGCAGCGTAGGGACGGCGAACACTGAAGCTTTCTTT
TRBJ1-5 | . | . | TRBV27 | 16 | CASSPSAGNSNQPQHF | TGTGCCAGCAGTCCCTCCGCGGGGAATAGCAATCAGCCCCAGCATTTT
TRBJ1-2 | . | . | TRBV18 | 14 | CASSPPGGDYGYTF | TGTGCCAGCTCACCCCCCGGCGGGGACTATGGCTACACCTTC
TRBJ2-5 | TRBD1 | . | TRBV7-9 | 16 | CASSLPPGTGRETQYF | TGTGCCAGCAGCTTACCACCTGGGACAGGGAGGGAGACCCAGTACTTC
TRBJ2-3 | TRBD1 | . | TRBV27 | 17 | CASSTGPGQSRGDTQYF | TGTGCCAGCAGTACCGGACCGGGACAGTCGCGCGGGGATACGCAGTATTTT
TRBJ2-7 | . | . | TRBV6-1 | 11 | CASSGPVEQYF | TGTGCCAGCAGTGGCCCCGTCGAGCAGTACTTC
TRBJ2-2 | . | . | TRBV10-2 | 13 | CASSDESTGELFF | TGCGCCAGCAGTGATGAGAGCACCGGGGAGCTGTTTTTT
TRBJ2-7 | . | . | TRBV4-1 | 15 | CASSQDWQEIYEQYF | TGCGCCAGCAGCCAAGATTGGCAGGAAATTTACGAGCAGTACTTC
TRBJ2-7 | . | . | TRBV9 | 14 | CASSSYGDSYEQYF | TGTGCCAGCAGCTCGTACGGCGACTCCTACGAGCAGTACTTC
TRBJ2-1 | . | . | TRBV4-1 | 17 | CASSPPTTMSSYNEQFF | TGCGCCAGCAGCCCCCCTACGACAATGAGCTCCTACAATGAGCAGTTCTTC
TRBJ1-1 | TRBD1 | . | TRBV27 | 13 | CASSSGGSTEAFF | TGTGCCAGCAGTTCAGGGGGTAGCACTGAAGCTTTCTTT
TRBJ2-2 | TRBD1 | once | TRBV5-6 | 16 | CASSLADRGNTGELFF | TGTGCCAGCAGCTTGGCGGACAGGGGAAACACCGGGGAGCTGTTTTTT
TRBJ2-7 | TRBD1 | . | TRBV27 | 13 | CASSFRQGYEQYF | TGTGCCAGCAGCTTTCGACAGGGCTACGAGCAGTACTTC
TRBJ1-1 | . | . | TRBV19 | 14 | CASSTRPSVTEAFF | TGTGCCAGTAGTACCAGACCTTCAGTCACTGAAGCTTTCTTT
TRBJ2-1 | TRBD1 | . | TRBV2 | 10 | CASIGTGEFF | TGTGCCAGCATCGGGACAGGGGAGTTCTTC
TRBJ2-1 | TRBD2 | few | TRBV7-7 | 15 | CASSRVAGDHNEQFF | TGTGCTAGCAGCCGTGTAGCGGGAGATCACAATGAGCAGTTCTTC
TRBJ2-5 | . | . | TRBV4-1 | 15 | CASSQDLLSGGTQYF | TGCGCCAGCAGCCAAGATCTGCTCAGTGGGGGGACCCAGTACTTC
TRBJ1-3 | . | . | TRBV19 | 17 | CASSIPIGAEGRNTIYF | TGTGCCAGTAGTATCCCAATTGGGGCCGAGGGGAGAAACACCATATATTTT
TRBJ2-1 | . | once | TRBV11-3 | 12 | CASSLIRTEGIF | TGTGCCAGCAGCTTAATCCGGACAGAAGGGATCTTC
TRBJ2-7 | . | . | TRBV2 | 11 | CASSPSVEQYF | TGTGCCAGCAGCCCCAGTGTCGAGCAGTACTTC
TRBJ2-2 | . | . | TRBV4-1 | 14 | CASMPGENTGELFF | TGCGCCAGCATGCCAGGGGAGAACACCGGGGAGCTGTTTTTT
TRBJ1-1 | TRBD1 | . | TRBV11-2 | 14 | CASSFRDREMEAFF | TGTGCCAGCAGCTTCCGGGACAGGGAAATGGAAGCTTTCTTT
TRBJ1-1 | . | . | TRBV4-1 | 13 | CASSQDVGRRAFF | TGCGCCAGCAGCCAAGATGTAGGTCGGAGAGCTTTCTTT
TRBJ1-2 | . | . | TRBV7-9 | 14 | CASSLTEQFYGYTF | TGTGCCAGCAGCCTCACGGAACAGTTCTATGGCTACACCTTC
TRBJ1-1 | . | . | TRBV6-5 | 13 | CASSYPGQNEAFF | TGTGCCAGCAGTTACCCCGGACAGAATGAAGCTTTCTTT
TRBJ1-3 | . | . | TRBV4-1 | 17 | CASSLGLEGVSGNTIYF | TGCGCCAGCAGCCTAGGTCTCGAGGGTGTCTCTGGAAACACCATATATTTT
TRBJ2-7 | . | . | TRBV4-1 | 14 | CASSQGRGSDEQYF | TGCGCCAGCAGCCAAGGGCGCGGATCGGACGAGCAGTACTTC
TRBJ2-7 | . | . | TRBV6-6 | 12 | CASSHLWNEQYF | TGTGCCAGCAGCCACTTGTGGAACGAGCAGTACTTC
TRBJ2-7 | . | once | TRBV13 | 13 | CASSPGLALEQYF | TGTGCCAGCAGCCCCGGACTGGCCCTCGAGCAGTACTTC